These T cell receptor beta chains were read from a single sample in a study of CD8+ T cells in alopecia areata. Some clones are missing from TCRdb's copy, which holds only in-frame ones; the method was immunoSEQ multiplex PCR. The sample records some 110,000 clones, 30% to 40% being singletons. The sequenced material came from CD4+ T cells sorted from blood. The receptors were gathered from a human donor with alopecia areata. CDR3s include the opening cysteine and the closing phenylalanine or tryptophan. A D gene is named only where the DNA matches it firmly. The size entry is marked missing in some rows and otherwise reads once, few, many or a size class.

v_gene	j_gene	abundance	d_gene	CDR3aa	CDR3nt
TRBV29-1	TRBJ2-5	few	NA	CSVILRRGLRETQYF	TGCAGCGTCATCCTACGGCGGGGCCTGAGAGAGACCCAGTACTTC
TRBV7-9	TRBJ2-5	NA	NA	CASSLNSGGQQETQYF	TGTGCCAGCAGCTTAAATTCGGGGGGCCAGCAAGAGACCCAGTACTTC
TRBV11-2	TRBJ2-5	NA	TRBD2	CASSDFGLAGETQYF	TGTGCCAGCAGCGATTTCGGACTAGCCGGGGAGACCCAGTACTTC
TRBV23-1	TRBJ1-1	few	TRBD1	CASSHYQGAMNTEAFF	TGCGCCAGCAGTCATTACCAGGGGGCTATGAACACTGAAGCTTTCTTT
TRBV19	TRBJ2-6	NA	NA	CASSSSSGANVLTF	TGTGCCAGTTCGAGTTCCTCTGGGGCCAACGTCCTGACTTTC
TRBV25-1	TRBJ2-7	NA	TRBD2	CASSDPLGGAHEQYF	TGTGCCAGCAGTGATCCCTTGGGAGGGGCCCACGAGCAGTACTTC
TRBV2	TRBJ1-4	few	TRBD1	CASRPGQGEKLFF	TGTGCCAGCAGACCGGGACAGGGGGAAAAACTGTTTTTT
TRBV29-1	TRBJ2-2	few	TRBD2	CSVGTSGNTGELFF	TGCAGCGTTGGGACTAGCGGAAACACCGGGGAGCTGTTTTTT
TRBV2	TRBJ2-2	NA	NA	CASNSLSELFF	TGTGCCAGCAACTCACTTTCGGAGCTGTTTTTT
TRBV29-1	TRBJ2-7	NA	NA	CSVPVQGDEQYF	TGCAGCGTTCCCGTCCAGGGCGACGAGCAGTACTTC
TRBV25-1	TRBJ2-7	NA	NA	CASSESLLLQGGYEQYF	TGTGCCAGCAGTGAATCCCTCCTCTTACAGGGCGGGTACGAGCAGTACTTC
TRBV28	TRBJ2-2	few	NA	CASSLSGLGELFF	TGTGCCAGCAGTTTATCTGGGCTCGGGGAGCTGTTTTTT
TRBV29-1	TRBJ2-3	NA	NA	CSVARTSQGTDTQYF	TGCAGCGTTGCCCGGACAAGTCAAGGCACAGATACGCAGTATTTT
TRBV6-5	TRBJ2-7	NA	NA	CASSYSQAKPYEQYF	TGTGCCAGCAGTTACTCACAGGCAAAGCCCTACGAGCAGTACTTC
TRBV7-3	TRBJ2-5	NA	TRBD2	CASSLQRGEAETQYF	TGTGCCAGCAGCTTACAGCGGGGAGAAGCTGAGACCCAGTACTTC
TRBV28	TRBJ2-7	NA	NA	CASSNSGVGSYEQYF	TGTGCCAGCAGTAATAGCGGCGTAGGCTCCTACGAGCAGTACTTC
TRBV7-3	TRBJ2-2	NA	NA	CASSLTIPSNTGELFF	TGTGCCAGCAGCTTAACTATCCCTTCGAACACCGGGGAGCTGTTTTTT
TRBV4-3	TRBJ1-2	NA	TRBD1	CASSQTGRYGYTF	TGCGCCAGCAGCCAGACAGGGCGCTATGGCTACACCTTC
TRBV5-1	TRBJ2-2	NA	TRBD2	CASSLASLAGAGELFF	TGCGCCAGCAGCTTGGCCTCACTAGCGGGGGCCGGGGAGCTGTTTTTT
TRBV29-1	TRBJ2-7	NA	TRBD1	CSARGTGYSYEQYF	TGCAGCGCCCGAGGGACAGGGTACTCCTACGAGCAGTACTTC
TRBV5-1	TRBJ1-1	NA	NA	CASSQNTEAFF	TGCGCCAGCAGCCAGAACACTGAAGCTTTCTTT